A selection of T cell receptor beta chains follows, all from one sample in a study of blood T cells in healthy people across ages. TCRdb fed the 5' RACE reads into MiXCR, producing one record per CDR3 protein. Seen here are more than 900,000 distinct CDR3 sequences, 25% to 30% observed once, and the top ten hold about a tenth. The data also belong to a second study, concerning T cells of mothers and their children.

The sequencing sample was made of blood. The origin of the receptors is a woman between 35 and 50 years old in good health. Both conserved end residues are part of each CDR3. D genes are given only for firm matches. For some rows the clone size is stated as once, few or many, or as a class when expanded; others skip it.

D: TRBD2; length: 21; J: TRBJ2-4; V: TRBV27; size: many; CDR3: CASSPTSPGGNSILAKNIQYF; DNA: TGTGCCAGCAGCCCTACTTCTCCGGGGGGGAACTCGATATTAGCCAAAAACATTCAGTACTTC
D: NA; length: 16; J: TRBJ1-5; V: TRBV20-1; size: few; CDR3: CSAEGGIIQGVRPQHF; DNA: TGCAGTGCTGAGGGGGGCATCATACAAGGGGTTCGGCCCCAGCATTTT
D: NA; length: 14; J: TRBJ1-2; V: TRBV7-2; size: many; CDR3: CASNKAGLGYGYTF; DNA: TGTGCCAGCAACAAAGCAGGGTTGGGCTATGGCTACACCTTC
D: TRBD2; length: 17; J: TRBJ2-7; V: TRBV7-2; size: few; CDR3: CASSLGGWGGSLYEQYF; DNA: TGTGCCAGCAGCTTAGGAGGATGGGGGGGTTCCCTTTACGAGCAGTACTTC
D: NA; length: 14; J: TRBJ1-2; V: TRBV4-1; size: many; CDR3: CASSQALANYGYTF; DNA: TGCGCCAGCAGCCAGGCCCTAGCTAACTATGGCTACACCTTC
D: NA; length: 15; J: TRBJ1-2; V: TRBV5-1; size: many; CDR3: CASSLVQGRTYGYTF; DNA: TGCGCCAGCAGCTTGGTCCAGGGGAGGACCTATGGCTACACCTTC
D: NA; length: 17; J: TRBJ2-1; V: TRBV7-2; size: NA; CDR3: CAGSSFGAGYPHNEQFF; DNA: TGTGCCGGCAGCTCCTTCGGGGCAGGGTACCCCCACAATGAGCAGTTCTTC
D: NA; length: 15; J: TRBJ2-3; V: TRBV9; size: NA; CDR3: CASSTTPTVTDTQYF; DNA: TGTGCCAGCAGCACGACCCCTACAGTCACAGATACGCAGTATTTT
D: NA; length: 16; J: TRBJ2-6; V: TRBV7-2; size: many; CDR3: CASSPQGFTGANVLTF; DNA: TGTGCCAGCAGCCCCCAGGGGTTTACGGGGGCCAACGTCCTGACTTTC
D: NA; length: 14; J: TRBJ1-4; V: TRBV28; size: NA; CDR3: CASSLGRHPSGLFF; DNA: TGTGCCAGCAGTTTGGGACGCCATCCTAGTGGACTGTTTTTT
D: NA; length: 15; J: TRBJ2-7; V: TRBV12-3/TRBV12-4; size: NA; CDR3: CASTGGLRGGNEQYF; DNA: TGTGCCAGCACCGGGGGACTTAGGGGAGGAAATGAGCAGTACTTC
D: TRBD1; length: 15; J: TRBJ1-1; V: TRBV7-2; size: few; CDR3: CASSTNPGQGAEAFF; DNA: TGTGCCAGCAGCACGAATCCGGGACAGGGGGCTGAAGCTTTCTTT
D: NA; length: 12; J: TRBJ2-7; V: TRBV28; size: few; CDR3: CTSSLRRYEQYF; DNA: TGTACCAGCAGTTTACGACGATACGAGCAGTACTTC
D: NA; length: 14; J: TRBJ2-7; V: TRBV27; size: many; CDR3: CASSLRGAEYEQYF; DNA: TGTGCCAGCAGTTTACGGGGGGCGGAGTACGAGCAGTACTTC
D: TRBD2; length: 16; J: TRBJ2-7; V: TRBV9; size: NA; CDR3: CASSGGAGGPYNEQYF; DNA: TGTGCCAGCAGCGGTGGGGCGGGGGGGCCCTACAATGAGCAGTACTTC
D: TRBD1; length: 15; J: TRBJ2-5; V: TRBV7-2; size: NA; CDR3: CASSFRGPTGETQYF; DNA: TGTGCCAGCAGCTTCAGGGGGCCCACCGGTGAGACCCAGTACTTC
D: TRBD1; length: 15; J: TRBJ1-1; V: TRBV28; size: many; CDR3: CASSLGIGGGTEAFF; DNA: TGTGCCAGCAGTTTAGGAATAGGGGGCGGCACTGAAGCTTTCTTT
D: NA; length: 13; J: TRBJ2-5; V: TRBV20-1; size: many; CDR3: CSARGQGKETQYF; DNA: TGCAGTGCTAGAGGACAAGGAAAAGAGACCCAGTACTTC